The source of this TCR beta chain is a study of T cells in Graves' hyperthyroidism and ophthalmopathy (dated by TCRdb to between 2018 and 2021). Notes on the research overall: Peripheral blood was collected at initial diagnosis, before any treatment. Following sampling, methimazole starting at 30 mg daily was given to hyperthyroidism patients, and high-dose intravenous methylprednisolone was given to ophthalmopathy patients. TCR Vbeta CDR3 sequencing of some 140 peripheral blood samples (fewer than 45 ophthalmopathy, approximately 80 hyperthyroidism and approximately 17 progressor patients) is reported in the paper. Thyroid tissue and blood T-cell repertoires from six Graves' hyperthyroidism patients were also compared in the study. A discovery cohort of around 98 patients, 43 with Graves' ophthalmopathy and fewer than 65 with stable Graves' hyperthyroidism, was used to find distinguishing TCR V-J signatures. Prospective prediction of ophthalmopathy was tested in an independent validation cohort consisting of 18 hyperthyroidism patients and around 16 patients who later progressed to ophthalmopathy. The roughly 100 discovery patients were randomly divided into training and test sets at a 7:3 ratio.

This clonotype was seen repeatedly, ten times or more. There is no known antigen for this receptor. The sample holds no much larger clone one base away, and base qualities are not on file. V is reduced by 3 bases and J by 8 bases, leaving a spacing of 13 bases between them. The germline V gene specifies MNHEY as CDR1 and SVGAGI as CDR2. Spanning cysteine to phenylalanine, the CDR3 consists of 13 amino acids. Just CDR3 DNA is preserved here, 39 bases in frame from base 1. What the study reported, not specific to this receptor: Sample size was not statistically predetermined, and investigators were not blinded to group allocation. Blood samples also contained most of the expanded thyroid clonotypes (frequency above 0.001), which suggests that blood repertoires may reflect thyroid immune responses. In cross-validation, a model built on a 13 V-J signature told ophthalmopathy apart from stable hyperthyroidism with approximately 91% sensitivity and about 81% specificity, and in testing the same model reached 80%/75%. In validation, the model predicted progression to ophthalmopathy a median of approximately 6.3 months before onset, with approximately 70% sensitivity and 72.22% specificity.

Moderately to severely active disease, a Clinical Activity Score of at least 3, a NOSPECS grade of at least 4, and a duration under 3 months were present in ophthalmopathy patients. Any patient with an uncontrolled infection, another autoimmune disease, pregnancy or lactation was excluded. Clinical symptoms, serum thyroxine and TRAb, thyroid ultrasound, and orbital computed tomography formed the basis for the diagnoses. PBMCs were isolated from about 9 ml of fresh peripheral blood by Ficoll-Paque density gradient centrifugation. Total RNA was extracted with Trizol reagent, and quality was checked on an Agilent 2100 Bioanalyzer. The TCR beta CDR3 regions were amplified from the RNA transcripts. The TCR CDR3 was subjected to a first round of RT-PCR using the HTBI primer set and the Qiagen OneStep RT-PCR kit. Libraries were constructed in a second round of multiplex PCR, after which size selection and purification were performed. Sequencing of the libraries was done on an Illumina HiSeq2000 using paired-end 100 bp reads. The paper's processing steps were these. SOAPnuke was used to process the raw data, with reads discarded if the reads contained adapters or uncalled bases, had a mean Phred below 15, or lacked an exact constant-primer or identifier match. COPE v1.2.5 was used to merge the high-quality paired reads, and each unique nucleotide sequence was defined as a clonotype. MiTCR v1.1 was used to align clonotypes to the IMGT TRBV, TRBD and TRBJ reference segments. Only V-J combinations with frequency above 0.0001, covering roughly 99% of repertoires, were analysed. The TCS score was defined as the ratio of F50 (clonal expansion) to E x V (chaos), calculated using BLOSUM62-based TCRdist between CDR3 peptides within each V-J. Welch's t-statistics and random forest reduced approximately 520 V-J features to 13, which were used in a naive Bayes classifier (R e1071). Thyroid-blood repertoire similarity was quantified with the Morisita-Horn index. TCRdb took the public reads, trimmed them with fastp at Q25, ran MiXCR for clone calling and kept in-frame beta chains. Every CDR3 protein is listed once, alongside the most common genes and DNA of its rows. V and J calls and clone size were set by TCRdb, not the authors. The sample table lists roughly 560,000 distinct CDR3 sequences, 14% to 15% of them with a count of one. About 4% of the sample lies in the top ten.

Here the chain combines TRBV6-5 and TRBJ1-2, with the D gene too uncertain to name. The source material was blood. This receptor was obtained from a woman aged 40 to 50 with Graves' ophthalmopathy. The nucleotides read TGTGCCAGCAGTTATGCAAGGGAGGTCGGCTACACCTTC. The translation is CASSYAREVGYTF.